What follows are 9 T cell receptor beta chains derived from one specimen sequenced in a study of molecular identifiers for immune sequencing clone quantification. From the PCR reads, TCRdb called clonotypes with MiXCR, one entry per CDR3 protein. This table has tens of thousands of distinct CDR3 sequences, around 20% appearing once. The specimen sequenced was naive CD8+ T cells from blood, with Jurkat cell RNA spiked in. Subset denoted: FACS-sorted CD8+CD4-CCR7+CD45RA+ naive T cells. Receptors originate from a human donor in good health. Some libraries in this study had Jurkat cell RNA spiked in.

This clonotype was seen repeatedly, ten times or more. The J gene is TRBJ2-7, the V gene TRBV7-9; TRBD1 matches 10 bases. The CDR3 totals 15 residues. J was trimmed by 5 bases and V by 5 bases; bases with no gene match: 9. CDR1 SEHNR and CDR2 FQNEAQ come from the germline V gene (reference sequence). In nucleotides, the CDR3 is TGTGCCAGCAGCCACCGGGACAGGGGTCGCCACGAGCAGTACTTC. Protein product: CASSHRDRGRHEQYF.

This clonotype was counted ten times or more. This chain connects TRBV29-1 to TRBJ2-1; 11 nucleotides line up with TRBD2. The CDR3 sequence is 14 residues long. The trim removed 4 bases at V and 10 bases at J, leaving 9 bases unmatched. The germline V gene encodes CDR1 SQVTM and CDR2 ANQGSEA. CDR3 nucleotide sequence: TGCAGCGTTGTTAGCGGGAGGGCCATGAGCGAGCAGTTCTTC. Translating it yields CSVVSGRAMSEQFF.

Notes on this clonotype: A much larger clone sits a single nucleotide away, making a read error possible. The gene calls are TRBV6-1 and TRBJ2-1; unclear D gene. The CDR3 spans 16 residues. Germline lookup yields CDR1 MNHNS and CDR2 SASEGT. The germline V and J ends were trimmed by 2 bases and 13 bases, with 24 bases remaining between them. CDR3 sequence (DNA): TGTGCCAGCAGTGAAAAAGTCGCGGCAGTCCAAGAGACCCAGTTCTTC. Its translation is CASSEKVAAVQETQFF.

Regarding this clonotype: A junction end diverges from the germline sequence, so it may reflect a read error. The genes are TRBV11-2 and TRBJ1-2; D gene uncertain. The CDR3 has 11 amino acids. Germline V gene data show CDR1 as SGHAT and CDR2 as FQNNGV. CDR3 bases: TGTGCCAGCAGCTCTCGACGGTCAAGGGACTTC. Amino acid sequence: CASSSRRSRDF.

CDR3 residues: CASSHVVLGGISPLHF. In DNA, the CDR3 is TGTGCCAGCAGCCATGTAGTCTTGGGAGGAATTTCACCCCTCCACTTT. The chain has TRBV3-1 and TRBJ1-6; no firm D call. The CDR3 extends over 16 amino acids. Trimming took 3 bases from V and 9 from J, leaving 18 bases between them. CDR1 is LGHDT and CDR2 is YNNKEL in the germline V gene (reference sequence).

The chain carries TRBV29-1 and TRBJ2-7, with D hard to call. V shed 6 bases and J shed 2 bases, with 8 bases lying between them. Germline V CDR1 and CDR2: SQVTM, ANQGSEA. The CDR3 runs to 11 residues. Written as DNA, the CDR3 is TGCAGCGTCATCGGAACCTACGAGCAGTACTTC. This codes for CSVIGTYEQYF.

This clonotype has at least ten counts. A read error may account for a junction end that differs from germline. The V gene is TRBV7-7, the J gene TRBJ2-2; 8 bases align to TRBD1. The CDR3 is 16 amino acids. Germline loops: CDR1 SSHAT, CDR2 FNYEAQ (reference sequence). CDR3 DNA sequence: TGTGCTAGCAGCCCCCGGACAGGGACGAACACCGGGGAGCTGTTTTTT. Translation gives CASSPRTGTNTGELFF. The whole variable domain, remainder taken from reference TRBV7-7 and TRBJ2-2, is GAGVSQSPRYKVTKRGQDVTLRCDPISSHATLYWYQQALGQGPEFLTYFNYEAQPDKSGLPSDRFSAERPEGSISTLTIQRTEQRDSAMYRCASSPRTGTNTGELFFGEGSRLTVL.

The sample holds many counts of this clonotype. This chain joins TRBV29-1 and TRBJ2-3; 7 nucleotides align to TRBD1. The CDR3 extends over 13 amino acids. Looked up from germline, CDR1 is SQVTM and CDR2 is ANQGSEA. With V trimmed by 7 bases and J by 0 bases, 4 bases remained unmatched. The chain's CDR3 is CSDGQVSTDTQYF. In DNA, the CDR3 is TGCAGCGATGGACAGGTTAGCACAGATACGCAGTATTTT.

The chain links TRBV29-1 to TRBJ2-1, with D possibly being TRBD1 or TRBD2 (5 bases each). The CDR3 sequence is 11 residues long. V lost 7 bases and J 6 bases, leaving 10 bases between the germline ends. Germline loops: CDR1 SQVTM, CDR2 ANQGSEA. For the CDR3, the DNA is TGCAGCGCCGGGACCGGCAATGAGCAGTTCTTC. Amino acids: CSAGTGNEQFF.